A single sample gave rise to the 19 T cell receptor beta chains below, sequenced in a study of cytomegalovirus exposure and HLA in healthy donors. The study ran its PCR with 60 Vbeta and 13 Jbeta primers. Using immunoSEQ multiplex PCR, the repertoire was profiled, and TCRdb retains in-frame clones only, with some absent. The sample comprises 150,000 to 200,000 clones, about 72% of which are singletons, and under 1.5% rests with the top ten. The sequenced material came from PBMCs. The receptors shown here come from a male donor in good health and CMV-seronegative.

The V and J genes are TRBV10-2 and TRBJ1-5; 9 nucleotides match TRBD1. The germline CDR1 and CDR2 sequences are WSHSY and SAAADI. The junction had 5 bases not matched to a gene; V was cut back by 7 bases and J by 4 bases. CDR3 length: 14 amino acids. The CDR3 nucleotides read TGCGCCAGCACCCCGGACAGGGGAAATCAGCCCCAGCATTTT. This sequence encodes CASTPDRGNQPQHF.

The chain uses TRBV14 and TRBJ1-2, with D perhaps TRBD1 (5 bases). This CDR3 spans 15 amino acids. Trimming left V 0 bases short and J 7 bases short, with 15 bases between. The germline V gene has CDR1 SGHDN and CDR2 FVKESK. The DNA for the CDR3 is TGTGCCAGCAGCCAAGATCTACAGGCGTCTTCTGGCTACACCTTC. It codes for CASSQDLQASSGYTF. The entire variable domain, with the rest obtained from reference TRBV14 and TRBJ1-2, is as follows: EAGVTQFPSHSVIEKGQTVTLRCDPISGHDNLYWYRRVMGKEIKFLLHFVKESKQDESGMPNNRFLAERTGGTYSTLKVQPAELEDSGVYFCASSQDLQASSGYTFGSGTRLTVV.

The chain employs TRBV18 and TRBJ1-1; 8 bases align to TRBD1. The CDR3 is 18 residues long. V was clipped by 4 bases and J by 0 bases; unmatched bases: 13. Germline V gene lookup returns CDR1 KGHSH and CDR2 LQKENI. The CDR3 here is CASSLRPPGQVMNTEAFF. In DNA, the CDR3 is TGTGCCAGCTCACTTAGACCCCCGGGACAGGTTATGAACACTGAAGCTTTCTTT.

J is TRBJ2-1 and V is TRBV9; TRBD2 matches at 11 bases. Germline V gives CDR1 SGDLS, CDR2 YYNGEE. CDR3 length: 20 residues. The V and J ends lost 1 base and 0 bases, in that order; junction bases with no gene match: 12. This CDR3 is CASSVFPGTSGGSSYNEQFF. CDR3 bases: TGTGCCAGCAGCGTATTTCCCGGGACTAGCGGTGGTAGCTCCTACAATGAGCAGTTCTTC.

The V and J genes are TRBV2 and TRBJ2-3, with 9 nucleotides matching TRBD2. This CDR3 is built from 15 residues. V lost 1 base and J lost 4; bases outside the gene matches: 3. The germline V gene has CDR1 SNHLY and CDR2 FYNNEI. The CDR3 here is CASSEVGGGADTQYF. The CDR3 DNA reads TGTGCCAGCAGTGAAGTGGGCGGGGGGGCAGATACGCAGTATTTT.

The gene calls are TRBV27 and TRBJ2-5; 10 bases agree with TRBD1. Germline V gene data show CDR1 as MNHEY and CDR2 as SMNVEV (reference sequence). J lost 11 bases, V lost 2 bases, and 8 bases had no gene match. This CDR3 comprises 14 residues. CDR3 DNA sequence: TGTGCCAGCAGTTTAAATCGAGACAGGGGGCATCAGTACTTC. It translates to CASSLNRDRGHQYF.

This chain links TRBV4-3 with TRBJ1-6, with 7 bases matching TRBD1. With 3 bases clipped from V and 5 bases from J, the junction kept 4 bases outside the gene matches. This CDR3 has 15 residues. CDR1 and CDR2 from the germline V gene are LGHNA and YSLEER. CDR3 nucleotide sequence: TGCGCCAGCAGCCAGAACAGGGGCGATAATTCACCCCTCCACTTT. Protein sequence: CASSQNRGDNSPLHF.

This clone was found a few times. The gene calls are TRBV13 and TRBJ2-3; 9 positions match TRBD2. Germline V CDR1 and CDR2: PRHDT, FYEKMQ (reference sequence). V was pared by 6 bases and J by 1 base, with 11 bases of the junction left unmatched. The CDR3 length is 17 residues. Written as DNA, the CDR3 is TGTGCCAGCAGTTACTCCGGGACTAGCTTAGGCACAGATACGCAGTATTTT. Translating it yields CASSYSGTSLGTDTQYF.

The chain employs TRBV29-1 and TRBJ2-3, with 13 nucleotides matching TRBD2. In germline, CDR1 is SQVTM, CDR2 ANQGSEA. The CDR3 runs 16 residues. V trimming: 5 bases; J trimming: 0 bases; junction bases outside the gene matches: 5. In DNA, the CDR3 is TGCAGCGTTTGGACTAGCGGGAGTGCTAGCACAGATACGCAGTATTTT. Translated, it gives CSVWTSGSASTDTQYF.

The chain employs TRBV28 and TRBJ2-3; a weak D match, TRBD2 (6 bases). The CDR3 covers 15 residues. CDR1 and CDR2 from the germline V gene are MDHEN and SYDVKM. V lost 2 bases and J lost 4, with 13 bases in between. The DNA of the CDR3 is TGTGCCAGCAGTTTAGGGGGGTCCATCGCAGATACGCAGTATTTT. This translates into CASSLGGSIADTQYF.

This sequence joins TRBV6-1 and TRBJ2-6, with D perhaps matching TRBD1 (5 bases). CDR1 is MNHNS and CDR2 is SASEGT in the germline V gene. V gave up 10 bases and J gave up 4 bases, with 17 bases separating them. The CDR3 has 15 amino acids. CDR3 DNA sequence: TGTGCCACGACCTCCTTAGGGGCCGGGGCCAACGTCCTGACTTTC. It is translated as CATTSLGAGANVLTF.

V is TRBV7-6 and J is TRBJ2-7; maybe TRBD2 (5 bases). Per the germline V gene, CDR1 is SGHVS and CDR2 is FNYEAQ. The CDR3 has 14 amino acids. V was pared by 3 bases and J by 7 bases, with 16 bases between. Here the CDR3 reads CASSLWTTSGEQYF. The CDR3 DNA follows: TGTGCCAGCAGCTTGTGGACCACCTCGGGGGAGCAGTACTTC.

This chain connects TRBV11-2 to TRBJ2-7; 9 positions agree with TRBD2. Germline V gene data show CDR1 as SGHAT and CDR2 as FQNNGV. V lost 5 bases and J lost 5; bases outside the gene matches: 7. The length of the CDR3 is 14 residues. CDR3 protein: CASSAAGGVHEQYF. The CDR3 DNA is TGTGCCAGCAGCGCCGCGGGGGGGGTCCACGAGCAGTACTTC.

V gene TRBV18 combines with J gene TRBJ1-4; 7 bases are shared with TRBD1. The CDR3 spans 15 residues. The trim removed 4 bases at V and 1 base at J, leaving 3 bases unmatched. From germline, CDR1 is KGHSH and CDR2 LQKENI. CDR3 DNA: TGTGCCAGCTCACAGAACAGGGGAACTAATGAAAAACTGTTTTTT. Residues: CASSQNRGTNEKLFF.

The rearrangement links TRBV28 to TRBJ1-4; D not certain. This CDR3 comprises 15 residues. Germline V gives CDR1 MDHEN, CDR2 SYDVKM. V lost 1 base and J 8 bases, leaving 14 bases between the germline ends. The CDR3 coding sequence is TGTGCCAGCAGTTTATCCCCCCTCGTGAGGGAAAAACTGTTTTTT. Its translation is CASSLSPLVREKLFF. Supplemented by reference TRBV28 and TRBJ1-4, the full variable domain reads DVKVTQSSRYLVKRTGEKVFLECVQDMDHENMFWYRQDPGLGLRLIYFSYDVKMKEKGDIPEGYSVSREKKERFSLILESASTNQTSMYLCASSLSPLVREKLFFGSGTQLSVL.

J is TRBJ2-5 and V is TRBV29-1, with D tentatively TRBD2 (5 bases). The germline gives CDR1 SQVTM, CDR2 ANQGSEA. V lost 0 bases to trimming and J lost 4 bases, with 15 bases between them. This CDR3 spans 15 amino acids. The CDR3 spells CSVEESEVGLETQYF. Here the CDR3 DNA reads TGCAGCGTTGAAGAATCGGAGGTGGGCCTAGAGACCCAGTACTTC.

The gene calls are TRBV4-3 and TRBJ1-2; maybe TRBD1 (5 bases). This CDR3 comprises 15 residues. Germline V gene lookup returns CDR1 LGHNA and CDR2 YSLEER. Trimming took off 0 bases at V and 7 bases at J, with 15 bases between the two ends. CDR3 region: CASSQEGQGIIGYTF. CDR3 nucleotides: TGCGCCAGCAGCCAAGAGGGGCAGGGAATCATTGGCTACACCTTC.

This chain connects TRBV7-3 to TRBJ2-3; D unresolved. The V end lost 0 bases, the J end lost 5 bases, and 12 bases lay between the germline ends. The CDR3 length is 15 residues. The germline V gene encodes CDR1 SGHTA and CDR2 FQGTGA. Here the CDR3 reads CASSLTPIGQDTQYF. The CDR3 coding sequence is TGTGCCAGCAGCTTAACTCCTATCGGTCAAGATACGCAGTATTTT. The complete variable domain, with remaining parts taken from reference TRBV7-3 and TRBJ2-3, reads GAGVSQTPSNKVTEKGKYVELRCDPISGHTALYWYRQSLGQGPEFLIYFQGTGAADDSGLPNDRFFAVRPEGSVSTLKIQRTERGDSAVYLCASSLTPIGQDTQYFGPGTRLTVL.

A few counts support this clone. This chain connects TRBV5-8 to TRBJ1-6; D might be TRBD1 (5 bases). The CDR3 is 12 residues long. Germline V gene lookup returns CDR1 SGHTS and CDR2 YDEGEE. Trimming took 1 base from V and 19 from J, leaving 15 bases between them. The CDR3 reads CASSLQSGEAHF. The CDR3, as DNA: TGTGCCAGCAGCTTGCAGTCGGGGGAGGCGCACTTT.